Given below is one T cell receptor (beta chain) in context. This clonotype has more than one count but fewer than ten. No antigen is known for it. Base qualities are missing; no much larger clone stands one base away. This sample was taken from a study of molecular identifiers for immune sequencing clone quantification (dated by TCRdb to 2016 to 2019). Some background on the complete study: For a replicate experiment, the RNA from either approximately 20,000 or 100,000 naive CD8 T cells was divided into five aliquots, and four of those aliquots went on to sequencing. This methods study used CD8 T cells to benchmark TCR RNA copy counting and molecular-identifier clustering-based TCR repertoire sequencing (MIDCIRS).

The paper's findings and limits, for the study overall: Modeling gave about 3.2 recovered TCR RNA copies per cell versus 8 to 10 by digital PCR, implying about 30% capture efficiency. In CMV-specific effector cells, clones with more than 20 RNA copies accounted for over 98% of molecules, whereas in naive cells such clones accounted for under 1%. Even against a background of one million naive CD8 T cells, spiked-in Jurkat TCR RNA amounting to a single cell's worth was reported to be detectable. The sizes of highly expanded clones could end up underestimated when identical TCR molecules share a barcode. When barcode sub-clustering was left out, chimeric consensus sequences inflated TCR diversity, with chimeras reaching as high as 47%. The naive libraries included spiked-in Jurkat TCR RNA (around 9 copies' worth), and this RNA is not part of the donor repertoire.

The library was generated by PCR. Instrument on record: Illumina HiSeq 4000. Bulk TCR libraries were generated as previously described, with the TCR primers listed in Table S5 used. The Qiagen AllPrep DNA/RNA kit was used to purify total RNA. Before any analysis, reads coming from multiple sequencing runs of the same library were combined into one pool. The original methods were these. Reads were retained only if their TCR constant sequence matched exactly, and those retained reads were trimmed to 150 nt and grouped according to their 12-nt molecular barcodes. Reads inside each barcode group were sub-clustered using a 15% Levenshtein threshold, and a quality-weighted consensus sequence was constructed for each RNA molecule. Non-functional sequences were discarded, and so were lower-count sequences lying one edit away from another sequence. Based on a fit of two negative binomial distributions, barcode sub-clusters having less than 20% of the maximum read count were discarded. TCRdb passed the public sequencing reads through fastp at Q25 and MiXCR, retaining productive beta sequences. Merged by CDR3 protein, the rows form single entries marked with the most common genes and DNA. TCRdb's processing, not the authors' own work, is the source of the V and J calls. The sample contains just under 65,000 distinct CDR3 sequences, about a fifth of them found a single time. The top ten clones comprise under 1.5% of the sample.

V gives up 5 bases and J gives up 5 bases, and the segment between their germline ends measures 13 bases. The CDR3 spans 14 residues, from the cysteine through the phenylalanine. Here the CDR3 DNA is all that survives: 42 bases in frame from base 1. CDR1 MNHEY and CDR2 SMNVEV are derived from the germline V gene (reference sequence). Libraries of naive CD8 T cells were built from about 19,000 to 1,100,000 sorted cells, with 10%, 30% or 50% of the purified RNA used. Naive CD8 T cells, defined as CD8+CD4-CCR7+CD45RA+, were FACS-sorted into RLT Plus buffer on a BD FACSAria II. To test detection sensitivity, Jurkat RNA equal to about nine TCR copies was added to samples of about 19,000-1,100,000 naive CD8 T cells. Enrichment of CD8 T cells was performed with RosetteSep CD8+ T Cell Enrichment Cocktail and Ficoll-Paque, after which ACK red cell lysis was carried out.

In this chain, TRBV27 is recombined with TRBJ1-5, and the D gene may be TRBD1, 6 bases matching. This receptor was obtained from a human donor in good health. Some libraries in this study had Jurkat cell RNA spiked in. The specimen was naive CD8+ T cells from blood, with Jurkat cell RNA spiked in. The cell subset or site label corresponds to: FACS-sorted CD8+CD4-CCR7+CD45RA+ naive T cells. The CDR3 protein is CASSVTGNYQPQHF. The nucleotide sequence reads as follows: TGTGCCAGCAGTGTTACAGGGAACTATCAGCCCCAGCATTTT.